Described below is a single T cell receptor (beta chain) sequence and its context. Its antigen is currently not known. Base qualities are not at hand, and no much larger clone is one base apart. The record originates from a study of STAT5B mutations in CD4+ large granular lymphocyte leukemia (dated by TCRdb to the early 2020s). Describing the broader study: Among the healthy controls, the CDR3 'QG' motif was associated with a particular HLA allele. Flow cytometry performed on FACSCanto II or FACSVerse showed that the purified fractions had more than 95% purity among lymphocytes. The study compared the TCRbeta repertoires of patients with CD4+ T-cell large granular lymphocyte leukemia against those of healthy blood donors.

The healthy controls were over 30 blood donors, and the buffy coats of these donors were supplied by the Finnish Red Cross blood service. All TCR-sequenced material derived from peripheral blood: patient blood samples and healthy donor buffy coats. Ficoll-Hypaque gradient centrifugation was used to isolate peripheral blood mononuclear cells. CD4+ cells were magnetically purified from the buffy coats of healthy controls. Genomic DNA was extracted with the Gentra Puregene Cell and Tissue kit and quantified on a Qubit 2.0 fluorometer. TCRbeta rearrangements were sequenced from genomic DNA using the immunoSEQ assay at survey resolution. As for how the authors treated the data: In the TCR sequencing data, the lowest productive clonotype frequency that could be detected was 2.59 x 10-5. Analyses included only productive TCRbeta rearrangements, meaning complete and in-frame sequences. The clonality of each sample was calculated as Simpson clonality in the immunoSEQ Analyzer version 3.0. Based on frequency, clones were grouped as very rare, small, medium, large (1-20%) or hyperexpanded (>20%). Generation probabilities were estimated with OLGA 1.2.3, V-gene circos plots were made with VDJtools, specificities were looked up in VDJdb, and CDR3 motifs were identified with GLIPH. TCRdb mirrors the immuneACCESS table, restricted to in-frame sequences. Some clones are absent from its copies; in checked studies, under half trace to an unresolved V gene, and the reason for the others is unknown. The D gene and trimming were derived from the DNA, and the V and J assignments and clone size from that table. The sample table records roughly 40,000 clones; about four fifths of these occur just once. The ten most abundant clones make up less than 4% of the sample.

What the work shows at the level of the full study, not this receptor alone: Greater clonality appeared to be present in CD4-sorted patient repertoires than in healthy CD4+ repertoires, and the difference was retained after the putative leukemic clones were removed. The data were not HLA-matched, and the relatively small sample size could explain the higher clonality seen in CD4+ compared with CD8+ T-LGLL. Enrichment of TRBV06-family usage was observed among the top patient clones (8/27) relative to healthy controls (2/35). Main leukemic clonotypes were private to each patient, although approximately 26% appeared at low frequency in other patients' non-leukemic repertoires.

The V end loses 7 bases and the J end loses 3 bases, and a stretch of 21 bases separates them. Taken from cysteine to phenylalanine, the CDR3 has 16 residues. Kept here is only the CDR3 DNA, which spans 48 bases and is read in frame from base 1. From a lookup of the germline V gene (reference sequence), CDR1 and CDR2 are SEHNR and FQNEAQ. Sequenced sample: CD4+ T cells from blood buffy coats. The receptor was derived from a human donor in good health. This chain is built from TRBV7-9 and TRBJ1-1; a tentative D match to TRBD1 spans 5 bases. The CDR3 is CASNPGWGQRDTEAFF. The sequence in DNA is TGTGCCAGCAACCCGGGGTGGGGCCAGCGGGACACTGAAGCTTTCTTT.